Sequencing of this T cell receptor beta chain was carried out in a study of T cell responses to AZD1222 COVID-19 vaccine (TCRdb year 2021). With regard to the full study: AZD1222 recipients given second doses at about 4 weeks or at about 12 weeks were pooled, since spike-specific TCR depth and breadth were not found to differ between the two schedules. TCR sequencing was performed for 230 to 250 trial participants, of whom 200 to 210 were given two doses of AZD1222 and around 26 were given two doses of MenACWY control vaccine. Trial participants were enrolled into age subgroups of 18-55, 56-69 and 70-plus years, which contained approximately 150, 28 and 58 TCR-sequenced participants, respectively. The study at large found these results: The 56-69-year group was small, and its depth increase did not reach significance, likely because of low power. Reportedly, close to half of the unique spike-specific TCRs recognized epitopes lying outside the regions that are mutated in the B.1.351 and B.1.1.7 variants. Participants were mostly white British and included more females than males, and it was suggested by the authors that clonal diversity may have been underestimated. CD4 TCRs associated with the vaccine covered the entire spike protein, and the dominant responses were in regions 160-218 and 743-854. A significant rise in spike-specific TCR breadth and depth was observed after two AZD1222 doses relative to day 0 and relative to MenACWY recipients. Because no day 14 peak-response samples were available, repertoires were characterized only after the peak T cell response. Conclusions about previously exposed vaccinees are limited, since just five to seven AZD1222 recipients were seropositive for SARS-CoV-2 at baseline.

Worth noting for this clone: Its binding antigen is unknown. No base quality information exists; no much larger clone differs at one position.

The CDR3 regions of human TCRbeta chains were analyzed by immunosequencing. In the authors' own workflow: TCRs in the repertoires were compared against a reference library of SARS-CoV-2-specific TCRs that had been generated with the MIRA antigen-specificity platform. Breadth was defined as the fraction of unique TCRs that were SARS-CoV-2-associated, and depth was defined as the fraction of total T cells that were SARS-CoV-2-associated. Using the MIRA data, each spike-specific TCR was mapped to the spike region that the TCR reacts to and placed in a CD4 or CD8 class. Log10-transformed breadth and depth values were compared by one-way ANOVA with Sidak's multiple comparisons tests. Imported from immuneACCESS, the table was reduced by TCRdb to in-frame sequences with V and J called. These copies leave out some clones; in studies compared against another copy, an unresolved V gene accounts for under half, and the cause of the remainder is not known. V and J calls and clone size are given by that table; D and trimming were obtained from the DNA. The sample table records 70,000 to 80,000 clones; about nine tenths of these occur just once. In total, the top ten clones hold roughly 2.7% of the sample.

V and J are trimmed by 6 bases and 8 bases, and the gene matches miss 7 bases of the junction. Reading from cysteine to phenylalanine, the CDR3 counts 13 amino acids. The read is trimmed to its CDR3 DNA, 39 bases read in frame from base 1. CDR1 LGHDT and CDR2 YNNKEL were looked up in the germline V gene (reference sequence). The intended sense of this specimen's time point label: baseline before first vaccination. The vaccinee samples were drawn from two UK trials, COV001 and COV002, one of which was a single-blind randomized controlled phase 2/3 trial testing AZD1222 (ChAdOx1 nCoV-19) in healthy adults. For TCRbeta chain sequencing, PBMC samples from trial participants were taken at day 0 and at day 28 after the second dose.

In this chain, TRBV3-1 (or the pseudogene TRBV3-2) is recombined with TRBJ2-1, with 7 central nucleotides matching TRBD2. Here the sequenced sample was peripheral blood, taken on day 0 of AZD1222 vaccination. The sequence was collected from an adult in good health. The DNA is TGTGCCAGCAGGGACGTCGCGGGAGATGAGCAGTTCTTC. Its translation reads: CASRDVAGDEQFF.